A few counts support the clone carrying this T cell receptor (beta chain). The antigen is not known. TCRdb analysed the 5' RACE reads with MiXCR anew, one entry per CDR3 protein. The table lists hundreds of thousands of distinct CDR3 sequences, less than 20% of them singletons, with 20% to 25% in the top ten. V trimming: 5 bases; J trimming: 7 bases; junction bases outside the gene matches: 7. Germline-derived CDR1 and CDR2 are SGHVS and FNYEAQ. CDR3 length: 14 amino acids. These data belong to a study of T-cell memory formation after mild COVID-19. Study findings and constraints: That cross-reactive memory joined was suggested by some responding clones appearing in pre-infection memory.

This sequence joins TRBV7-6 and TRBJ1-4; 7 bases align to TRBD1. Sequenced sample: PBMCs or a T cell subset sorted from them (not recorded which). This TCR derives from a man younger than 35 who had mild COVID-19 (a few samples of this study predate the infection). Cell type and time point are not known. The DNA of the CDR3 is TGTGCCAGCAGCACAGGGGACAGTGGTGAAAAACTGTTTTTT. Amino acid sequence: CASSTGDSGEKLFF. Full variable domain (remainder filled in from reference TRBV7-6 and TRBJ1-4): GAGVSQSPRYKVTKRGQDVALRCDPISGHVSLYWYRQALGQGPEFLTYFNYEAQQDKSGLPNDRFSAERPEGSISTLTIQRTEQRDSAMYRCASSTGDSGEKLFFGSGTQLSVL.